The table lists the clone carrying this T cell receptor (beta chain) with many counts. This sample stems from a study of T cells in Graves' hyperthyroidism and ophthalmopathy. Graves' hyperthyroidism without ophthalmopathy progression within 18 months was termed stable. Trimming removed 7 bases from V and 0 bases from J, with 19 bases in between. The CDR3 loop spans 16 amino acids. Germline-derived CDR1 and CDR2 are SGHDT and YYEEEE. Researchers took RNA transcripts and amplified the TCR beta CDR3 regions from them. Researchers ran a first-round RT-PCR on the TCR CDR3 using the HTBI primer set. TCRdb itself ran the multiplex PCR reads through MiXCR, one entry per CDR3 protein. The table records approximately 700,000 distinct CDR3 sequences, about 16% of them present only once.

The chain carries TRBV5-6 and TRBJ1-1, with D hard to call. Sequenced: blood. The TCR was taken from a man younger than 30 with Graves' hyperthyroidism. The CDR3 is CASRNWQRRLNTEAFF. The CDR3 DNA is TGTGCCAGCCGGAATTGGCAGAGACGGCTGAACACTGAAGCTTTCTTT.